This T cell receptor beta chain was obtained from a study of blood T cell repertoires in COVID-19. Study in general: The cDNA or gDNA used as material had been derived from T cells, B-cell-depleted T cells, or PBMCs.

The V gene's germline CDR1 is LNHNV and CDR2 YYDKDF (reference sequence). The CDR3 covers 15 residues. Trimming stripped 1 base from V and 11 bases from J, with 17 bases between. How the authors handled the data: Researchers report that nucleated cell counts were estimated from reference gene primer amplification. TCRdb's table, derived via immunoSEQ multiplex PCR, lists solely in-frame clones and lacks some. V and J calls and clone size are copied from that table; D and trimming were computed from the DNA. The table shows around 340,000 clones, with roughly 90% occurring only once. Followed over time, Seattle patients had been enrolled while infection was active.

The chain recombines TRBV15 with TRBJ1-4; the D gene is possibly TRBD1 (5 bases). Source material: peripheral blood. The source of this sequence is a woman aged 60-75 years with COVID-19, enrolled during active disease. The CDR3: CATSRVGQGARKLFF. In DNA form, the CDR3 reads TGTGCCACCAGCAGAGTAGGGCAGGGTGCGCGGAAACTGTTTTTT.